This T cell receptor (beta chain) was found in a study of cytomegalovirus exposure and HLA in healthy donors. Study-wide results and caveats: Later, TCR association rates were found to vary by HLA locus, highest for DRB1 and lowest for HLA-C. A later analysis associated 16,000 or so TCR beta sequences with HLA alleles at a 0.05 false discovery rate. The authors confirmed in vitro that a few CMV-associated chains were specific for CMV antigens.

60 Vbeta and 13 Jbeta primers were used in PCR. Assay: immunoSEQ multiplex PCR; the TCRdb copy retains only in-frame clones and omits some. This sample's table reports more than 90,000 clones. V trimming: 7 bases; J trimming: 0 bases; junction bases outside the gene matches: 14. This CDR3 spans 18 amino acids. The germline gives CDR1 SGHRS, CDR2 YFSETQ. With respect to this clone: Its target is not known.

J is TRBJ2-3 and V is TRBV5-1; 10 nucleotides match TRBD2. The sample consisted of PBMCs. The clonotype was recovered from a man under 40 in good health and CMV-seronegative. CDR3 loop: CASRPGERGGRSTDTQYF. CDR3 nucleotide sequence: TGCGCCAGCCGCCCGGGGGAGCGGGGGGGCCGCAGCACAGATACGCAGTATTTT.